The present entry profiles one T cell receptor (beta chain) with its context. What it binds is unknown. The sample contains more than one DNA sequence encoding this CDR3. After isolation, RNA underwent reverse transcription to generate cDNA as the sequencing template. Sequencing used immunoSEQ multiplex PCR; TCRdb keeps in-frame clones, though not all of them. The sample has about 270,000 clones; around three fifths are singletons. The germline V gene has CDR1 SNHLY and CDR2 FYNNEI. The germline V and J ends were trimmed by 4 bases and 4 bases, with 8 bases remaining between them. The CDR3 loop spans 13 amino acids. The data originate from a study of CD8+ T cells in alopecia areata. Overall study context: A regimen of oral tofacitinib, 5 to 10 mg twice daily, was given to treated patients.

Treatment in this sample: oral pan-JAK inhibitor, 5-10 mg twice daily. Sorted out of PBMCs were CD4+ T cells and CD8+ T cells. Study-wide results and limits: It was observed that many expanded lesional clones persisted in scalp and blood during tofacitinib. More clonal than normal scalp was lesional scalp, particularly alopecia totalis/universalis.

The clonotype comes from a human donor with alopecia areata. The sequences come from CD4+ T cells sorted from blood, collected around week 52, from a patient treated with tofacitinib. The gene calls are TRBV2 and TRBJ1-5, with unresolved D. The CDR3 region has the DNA TGTGCCAGCAGTGTTGGGATTAATCAGCCCCAGCATTTT. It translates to CASSVGINQPQHF.